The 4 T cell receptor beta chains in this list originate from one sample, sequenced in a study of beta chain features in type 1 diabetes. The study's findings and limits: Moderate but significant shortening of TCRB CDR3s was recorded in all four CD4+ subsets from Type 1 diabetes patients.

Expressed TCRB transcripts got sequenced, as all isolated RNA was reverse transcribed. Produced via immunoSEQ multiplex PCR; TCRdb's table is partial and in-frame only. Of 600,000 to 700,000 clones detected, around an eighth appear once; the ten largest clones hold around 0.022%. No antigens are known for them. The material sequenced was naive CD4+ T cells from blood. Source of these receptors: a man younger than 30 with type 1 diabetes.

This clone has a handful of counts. This chain's CDR3 is CAWSVQRAGGPYEQYF. In DNA form, the CDR3 reads TGTGCCTGGAGTGTACAAAGGGCAGGGGGGCCCTACGAGCAGTACTTC. The J gene is TRBJ2-7, the V gene TRBV30; D might be TRBD1 (7 bases). Looked up from germline, CDR1 is GTSNPN and CDR2 is SVGIG (reference sequence). This CDR3 comprises 16 residues. V lost 0 bases and J lost 2, with 17 bases in between.

The CDR3 region has the DNA TGTGCCAGCAGCCGCAAGACAGGGCCCAATCAGCCCCAGCATTTT. Its translation is CASSRKTGPNQPQHF. The chain joins TRBV7-2 to TRBJ1-5, with 7 bases identical to TRBD1. Trimming removed 5 bases from V and 3 bases from J; junction bases left unmatched: 7. The germline V gene encodes CDR1 SGHTA and CDR2 FQGNSA. The length of the CDR3 is 15 residues.

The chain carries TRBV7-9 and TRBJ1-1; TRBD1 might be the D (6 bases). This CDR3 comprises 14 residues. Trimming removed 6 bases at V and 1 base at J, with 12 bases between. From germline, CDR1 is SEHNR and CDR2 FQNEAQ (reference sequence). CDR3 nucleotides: TGTGCCAGCAGATCGGGGACACCGAACACTGAAGCTTTCTTT. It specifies CASRSGTPNTEAFF.

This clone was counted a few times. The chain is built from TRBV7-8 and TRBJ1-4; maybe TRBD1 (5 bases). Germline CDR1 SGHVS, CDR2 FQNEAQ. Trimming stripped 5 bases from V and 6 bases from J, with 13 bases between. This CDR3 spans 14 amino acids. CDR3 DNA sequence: TGTGCCAGCAGCCCACAGGTTTTGGATGAAAAACTGTTTTTT. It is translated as CASSPQVLDEKLFF.